Listed below are T cell receptor beta chains from one sample, sequenced in a study of identical twins. One entry per CDR3 protein, called by TCRdb with MiXCR from the 5' RACE reads. The sample carries around 1.7 million distinct CDR3 sequences, less than 40% recorded once. Sample: cord blood. The receptors originated from a newborn girl in good health. CDR3s include the opening cysteine and the closing phenylalanine or tryptophan. The D gene is left open where the match is weak. The size entry is marked missing in some rows and otherwise reads once, few, many or a size class.

TRBJ1-6 | TRBV6-1 | NA | NA | CASTGGTTYNSPLHF | TGTGCCAGCACGGGGGGCACCACCTATAATTCACCCCTCCACTTT
TRBJ1-2 | TRBV29-1 | NA | TRBD1 | CSVDRDRGGHTF | TGCAGCGTTGATCGGGACAGGGGTGGCCACACCTTC
TRBJ1-2 | TRBV20-1 | NA | NA | CSAVGRRDYGYTF | TGCAGTGCTGTTGGACGGAGGGACTATGGCTACACCTTC
TRBJ1-2 | TRBV29-1 | few | NA | CSVPTGPYGYTF | TGCAGCGTCCCGACAGGCCCCTATGGCTACACCTTC
TRBJ2-3 | TRBV25-1 | NA | NA | CASSDSRTLTDTQYF | TGTGCCAGCAGTGATTCAAGGACCCTCACAGATACGCAGTATTTT
TRBJ2-1 | TRBV4-2 | many | TRBD2 | CASRGSGTYNEQFF | TGTGCCAGCAGGGGGAGCGGGACCTACAATGAGCAGTTCTTC
TRBJ1-4 | TRBV9 | NA | NA | CAGSVESQLNEKLFF | TGTGCCGGCAGCGTAGAAAGTCAGCTTAATGAAAAACTGTTTTTT
TRBJ2-4 | TRBV20-1 | NA | TRBD1 | CSASSRITWDRAKNIHYF | TGCAGTGCTTCGTCCAGGATCACTTGGGACAGAGCCAAAAACATTCACTACTTC
TRBJ1-5 | TRBV16 | few | NA | CASSQKALRYQPQHF | TGTGCCAGCAGCCAAAAGGCCCTCCGATATCAGCCCCAGCATTTT
TRBJ2-2 | TRBV28 | NA | NA | CASSLPSQVTGELFF | TGTGCCAGCAGTTTACCTTCACAGGTTACCGGGGAGCTGTTTTTT
TRBJ1-1 | TRBV19 | few | NA | CASSLQPSPMNTEAFF | TGTGCCAGTAGTCTTCAACCCAGCCCCATGAACACTGAAGCTTTCTTT
TRBJ2-7 | TRBV28 | NA | TRBD1 | CAGRLNRGIDEQYF | TGTGCCGGCAGATTGAACAGGGGGATCGACGAGCAGTACTTC
TRBJ2-2 | TRBV2 | NA | NA | CASSMDFTGELFF | TGTGCCAGCAGTATGGACTTCACCGGGGAGCTGTTTTTT
TRBJ2-1 | TRBV3-1 | NA | TRBD2 | CASSQDLGLAAYNEQFF | TGTGCCAGCAGCCAAGATCTTGGACTAGCGGCTTACAATGAGCAGTTCTTC
TRBJ2-7 | TRBV6-2/TRBV6-3 | NA | TRBD2 | CASSYWILAGNSYEQYF | TGTGCCAGCAGTTACTGGATACTAGCGGGGAACTCCTACGAGCAGTACTTC
TRBJ2-7 | TRBV28 | few | NA | CASSPRNPYEQYF | TGTGCCAGCAGTCCCCGGAACCCCTACGAGCAGTACTTC
TRBJ2-3 | TRBV2 | NA | NA | CASSEKRAGLTDTQYF | TGTGCCAGCAGTGAGAAAAGGGCAGGACTCACAGATACGCAGTATTTT
TRBJ1-1 | TRBV29-1 | few | NA | CSVEWGNTEAFF | TGCAGCGTTGAGTGGGGGAACACTGAAGCTTTCTTT
TRBJ2-3 | TRBV12-3/TRBV12-4 | NA | NA | CASSLGAKDTQYF | TGTGCCAGCAGTTTAGGCGCTAAAGATACGCAGTATTTT
TRBJ1-2 | TRBV2 | NA | NA | CASSAENCGYTF | TGTGCCAGCAGTGCGGAAAACTGTGGCTACACCTTC
TRBJ2-4 | TRBV6-1 | few | TRBD1 | CASSERTGLYF | TGTGCCAGCAGTGAAAGGACAGGTTTGTACTTC
TRBJ1-2 | TRBV27 | once | TRBD1 | CASTVTGGHYGYTF | TGTGCCAGCACAGTGACAGGGGGGCATTATGGCTACACCTTC
TRBJ2-5 | TRBV4-2 | NA | TRBD2 | CASSRSGGRAEETQYF | TGTGCCAGCAGCCGCTCTGGCGGGAGAGCAGAAGAGACCCAGTACTTC
TRBJ1-5 | TRBV2 | few | NA | CASSERWYSRDDQPQHF | TGTGCCAGCAGTGAGAGGTGGTACAGTCGGGACGATCAGCCCCAGCATTTT
TRBJ1-5 | TRBV25-1 | NA | NA | CASSSGTPSNQPQHF | TGTGCCAGCTCATCCGGGACACCTAGCAATCAGCCCCAGCATTTT
TRBJ2-1 | TRBV7-2 | few | NA | CASSLEGVGRSYNEQFF | TGTGCCAGCAGCTTAGAAGGGGTGGGGCGCTCCTACAATGAGCAGTTCTTC
TRBJ2-3 | TRBV28 | few | NA | CASSRTDTADTQYF | TGTGCCAGCAGCCGCACCGACACCGCAGATACGCAGTATTTT
TRBJ2-1 | TRBV7-8 | NA | NA | CASSLGRIYNEQFF | TGTGCCAGCAGCTTAGGACGTATATACAATGAGCAGTTCTTC
TRBJ2-7 | TRBV28 | few | NA | CASSLIPGEGGYEQYF | TGTGCCAGCAGTTTAATCCCGGGAGAAGGGGGTTACGAGCAGTACTTC
TRBJ2-7 | TRBV6-5 | few | TRBD1 | CASKDRGHHEQYF | TGTGCCTCAAAGGACAGGGGGCACCACGAGCAGTACTTC
TRBJ2-2 | TRBV4-2 | NA | NA | CASRPSRGENTGELFF | TGTGCCAGCAGACCATCGAGAGGGGAGAACACCGGGGAGCTGTTTTTT
TRBJ1-1 | TRBV20-1 | NA | TRBD1 | CSARDWTGATEAFF | TGCAGTGCTAGAGATTGGACAGGGGCCACTGAAGCTTTCTTT